These 20 T cell receptor beta chains were all obtained from the same sample, sequenced in a study of CD8+ T cells in alopecia areata. Sequencing used cDNA as its template, made by extracting RNA and reverse transcribing it. Measured with immunoSEQ multiplex PCR; TCRdb has only the in-frame clones, and not every one. The repertoire holds about 120,000 clones, around 56% seen once, with around 0.46% in the top ten. Treatment noted: oral pan-JAK inhibitor, 5-10 mg twice daily. The sample in question was CD4+ T cells sorted from blood, obtained at week 4, from a patient treated with tofacitinib. All receptors derive from a human donor with alopecia areata.

This clone was seen a few times. The chain is built from TRBV29-1 and TRBJ1-1; no firm D call. This CDR3 spans 10 amino acids. Trimming pared 5 bases from V and 5 bases from J, leaving 6 bases between. CDR1 and CDR2 (germline): SQVTM, ANQGSEA. CDR3 loop: CSVYMTEAFF. CDR3 coding DNA: TGCAGCGTTTACATGACTGAAGCTTTCTTT.

The chain has TRBV5-1 and TRBJ2-1; D remains unclear. V lost 2 bases and J 0 bases, leaving 6 bases between the germline ends. The V gene's germline CDR1 is SGHRS and CDR2 YFSETQ. The CDR3 contains 14 residues. DNA for the CDR3: TGCGCCAGCAGCTTAGACGGCTCCTACAATGAGCAGTTCTTC. Protein sequence: CASSLDGSYNEQFF.

CDR3 protein: CAWGTVNTEAFF. The CDR3 bases are TGTGCCTGGGGGACAGTAAACACTGAAGCTTTCTTT. This rearrangement joins TRBV30 to TRBJ1-1, with 7 bases lining up with TRBD1. The V gene end was trimmed by 5 bases and the J gene end by 2 bases; junction bases not matched to a gene: 2. This CDR3 has 12 amino acids. Germline V lookup: CDR1 GTSNPN, CDR2 SVGIG (reference sequence).

In its sample, this clone was seen a few times. Other DNA sequences in the sample encode the same CDR3. The chain recombines TRBV30 with TRBJ1-5, with a tentative D call TRBD1 (5 bases). V was cut by 1 base and J by 4 bases, with 8 bases left in between. The CDR3 totals 13 residues. Germline loops: CDR1 GTSNPN, CDR2 SVGIG (reference sequence). The chain's CDR3 is CAWSGGGNQPQHF. The DNA for the CDR3 is TGTGCCTGGAGTGGCGGGGGGAATCAGCCCCAGCATTTT.

This chain joins TRBV11-3 and TRBJ1-6, with TRBD1 as a possible D gene (5 bases). CDR1 is SGHNT, CDR2 YENEEA, per germline. This CDR3 has 15 amino acids. Trimming took 1 base from V and 7 from J, leaving 11 bases between them. Here the CDR3 reads CASSLGQGPNSPLHF. The CDR3 nucleotides read TGTGCCAGCAGCTTAGGGCAGGGACCGAATTCACCCCTCCACTTT. The full variable domain, its missing parts supplied by reference TRBV11-3 and TRBJ1-6, is EAGVVQSPRYKIIEKKQPVAFWCNPISGHNTLYWYLQNLGQGPELLIRYENEEAVDDSQLPKDRFSAERLKGVDSTLKIQPAELGDSAVYLCASSLGQGPNSPLHFGNGTRLTVT.

This chain connects TRBV4-2 to TRBJ2-3; 8 bases line up with TRBD2. Trimming removed 4 bases from V and 3 bases from J; junction bases left unmatched: 0. There are 13 residues in the CDR3. The germline V gene has CDR1 LGHNA and CDR2 YNFKEQ. The CDR3: CASSPGGTDTQYF. The CDR3 nucleotides read TGTGCCAGCAGCCCGGGAGGGACAGATACGCAGTATTTT.

This clone has just a few counts. V gene TRBV29-1 combines with J gene TRBJ1-1; D is unresolved. Per the germline V gene, CDR1 is SQVTM and CDR2 is ANQGSEA. Trimming pared 4 bases from V and 1 base from J, leaving 7 bases between. The CDR3 is made up of 12 amino acids. CDR3 sequence reads: CSVVKGNTEAFF. The CDR3 nucleotides read TGCAGCGTTGTGAAAGGGAACACTGAAGCTTTCTTT.

Points on this clone: This sample includes further DNA sequences coding for the same CDR3. This chain joins TRBV30 and TRBJ1-6; possibly TRBD1 for D (6 bases). Germline V gives CDR1 GTSNPN, CDR2 SVGIG (reference sequence). There are 13 residues in the CDR3. Trimming cost V 0 bases and J 6 bases, with 6 bases left between them. The CDR3 DNA reads TGTGCCTGGAGTGTACAGGGTAATTCACCCCTCCACTTT. Its translation is CAWSVQGNSPLHF. Complete variable domain (other parts from reference TRBV30 and TRBJ1-6): SQTIHQWPATLVQPVGSPLSLECTVEGTSNPNLYWYRQAAGRGLQLLFYSVGIGQISSEVPQNLSASRPQDRQFILSSKKLLLSDSGFYLCAWSVQGNSPLHFGNGTRLTVT.

This clone has only a few counts. The chain employs TRBV7-8 and TRBJ2-7; no reliable D call. Trimming removed 3 bases at V and 2 bases at J, with 11 bases between. CDR3 length equals 14 residues. Germline CDR1 SGHVS, CDR2 FQNEAQ. The CDR3 here is CASSFDRQAYEQYF. CDR3 in DNA: TGTGCCAGCAGCTTCGACCGGCAAGCCTACGAGCAGTACTTC.

V and J are TRBV29-1 and TRBJ1-1; tentative D call: TRBD1 (5 bases). CDR1 and CDR2 (germline): SQVTM, ANQGSEA. The ends were cut back, 4 bases at V and 6 bases at J, with 9 bases in the middle. This CDR3 is 11 amino acids long. CDR3 in DNA: TGCAGCGTTGTCGGGGGTTCTGAAGCTTTCTTT. As protein: CSVVGGSEAFF.

The gene calls are TRBV6-5 and TRBJ1-2; TRBD1 is a possible D gene (5 bases). Germline V gene sequence: CDR1 MNHEY, CDR2 SVGAGI. V was cut by 6 bases and J by 4 bases, with 15 bases left in between. The length of the CDR3 is 14 residues. CDR3 nucleotide sequence: TGTGCCAGCAGCGCCGGGACCGAGAGCTATGGCTACACCTTC. Translated, it gives CASSAGTESYGYTF.

The table lists this clone with a few counts. The chain couples TRBV11-2 to TRBJ2-7, with D maybe TRBD2 (6 bases). Looked up from germline, CDR1 is SGHAT and CDR2 is FQNNGV. V was cut by 4 bases and J by 5 bases, with 21 bases left in between. CDR3 length: 16 residues. The CDR3 is CASSSHPRGSRNEQYF. CDR3 sequence (DNA): TGTGCCAGCAGCTCCCATCCCCGGGGGTCCAGGAACGAGCAGTACTTC.

J is TRBJ2-2 and V is TRBV25-1, with TRBD2 matching 8 bases. With 1 base clipped from V and 4 bases from J, the junction kept 5 bases outside the gene matches. The CDR3 consists of 16 residues. The germline V gene encodes CDR1 MGHDK and CDR2 SYGVNS. CDR3 nucleotide sequence: TGTGCCAGCAGTGAATTTGAGCGGGAGCTCACCGGGGAGCTGTTTTTT. This codes for CASSEFERELTGELFF.

The rearrangement links TRBV29-1 to TRBJ1-4; TRBD1 is a possible D gene (5 bases). The germline gives CDR1 SQVTM, CDR2 ANQGSEA. The CDR3 contains 13 residues. Trimming stripped 6 bases from V and 0 bases from J, with 8 bases between. CDR3 protein: CSVPTATNEKLFF. For the CDR3, the DNA is TGCAGCGTGCCGACAGCAACTAATGAAAAACTGTTTTTT.

In its sample, this clone was seen a few times. The gene calls are TRBV5-4 and TRBJ2-5; D not resolved. This CDR3 has 15 residues. V was shortened by 2 bases and J by 0 bases, with 11 bases between the two germline ends. Germline V lookup: CDR1 SGHNT, CDR2 YYREEE (reference sequence). As DNA, the CDR3 is TGTGCCAGCAGCTTCACAGTAGGCAACCAAGAGACCCAGTACTTC. The encoded protein is CASSFTVGNQETQYF.

V is TRBV29-1 and J is TRBJ2-1; D unresolved. V shed 4 bases and J shed 0 bases, with 16 bases lying between them. Germline loops: CDR1 SQVTM, CDR2 ANQGSEA. This CDR3 is 16 amino acids long. The CDR3: CSVGNGHTLSYNEQFF. DNA of the CDR3: TGCAGCGTTGGTAATGGGCATACCCTCTCCTACAATGAGCAGTTCTTC.

The chain has TRBV6-5 and TRBJ2-7, with 9 bases lining up with TRBD1. CDR1 is MNHEY, CDR2 SVGAGI, per germline. The CDR3 totals 15 residues. V trimming: 6 bases; J trimming: 5 bases; junction bases outside the gene matches: 11. In DNA, the CDR3 is TGTGCCAGCAGAAGAAACCGGGACAGGGCCAACGAGCAGTACTTC. It translates to CASRRNRDRANEQYF.

The V call is TRBV2, the J call TRBJ2-6; D is ambiguous. The CDR3 contains 15 residues. Germline V gives CDR1 SNHLY, CDR2 FYNNEI. The V end was cut by 9 bases, the J end by 0 bases, with 12 bases between. CDR3 amino acids: CASGDRGSGANVLTF. The DNA of the CDR3 is TGTGCCAGTGGTGACCGAGGCTCTGGGGCCAACGTCCTGACTTTC.

The chain carries TRBV18 and TRBJ2-4; possibly TRBD2 for D (5 bases). This CDR3 is 15 amino acids long. Deletions cut 3 bases from V and 0 bases from J, with 9 bases between. Germline V gives CDR1 KGHSH, CDR2 LQKENI. CDR3 region: CASSPGLLAKNIQYF. The CDR3 DNA reads as TGTGCCAGCTCACCCGGACTTCTAGCCAAAAACATTCAGTACTTC.

This clone was counted only a few times. V is TRBV25-1 and J is TRBJ1-1; the match to TRBD1 covers 8 bases. The CDR3 is 15 amino acids. V dropped 2 bases and J dropped 1; count of bases not matched to a gene: 3. Germline assignment: CDR1 MGHDK and CDR2 SYGVNS. DNA for the CDR3: TGTGCCAGCAGTGAACCGACAGGGGAGAACACTGAAGCTTTCTTT. Protein product: CASSEPTGENTEAFF.